This T cell receptor beta chain was profiled in a study of CD8+CD57+ T cells in acquired aplastic anemia. Trimming took 0 bases from V and 3 from J, leaving 6 bases between them. From germline, CDR1 is SQVTM and CDR2 ANQGSEA. The CDR3 has 12 residues. Both TCR beta VDJ combination and CDR3 sequence profiling were carried out. Genomic DNA was the template for this profiling. MiXCR, applied by TCRdb to the reads, yields one record per CDR3 protein. The sample has tens of thousands of distinct CDR3 sequences, more than 65% seen once; the top ten hold roughly 23%. The source material was sorted CD4+, CD8+, or CD8+CD57+ T cells (not recorded which) from PBMCs. This receptor was taken from a human donor in good health, serving as a control. The rearrangement joins TRBV29-1 to TRBJ2-7; no definite D call. The CDR3 loop reads CSVEEDGYEQYF. CDR3 DNA: TGCAGCGTTGAAGAAGATGGCTACGAGCAGTACTTC.